The 12 T cell receptor beta chains presented below share a single source sample, sequenced in a study of shared clonotypes between healthy human individuals. Only in-frame clones appear in the TCRdb table, and some are missing; sequencing was by immunoSEQ multiplex PCR. The sample has around 510,000 clones; 90% to 97% are singletons. Sequencing was done on a sample of naive CD4+ T cells sorted from blood. Subset reported: CD45RA+ positively selected. These receptors were obtained from a woman in her thirties in good health.

This rearrangement joins TRBV11-2 to TRBJ2-7, with unresolved D. Per germline, CDR1 SGHAT and CDR2 FQNNGV. Trimming took off 7 bases at V and 5 bases at J, with 12 bases between the two ends. This CDR3 has 12 residues. CDR3 coding DNA: TGTGCCAGCACCAACATGGTGGACGAGCAGTACTTC. Translated, it gives CASTNMVDEQYF.

CDR3 sequence (DNA): TGTGCCAGCAGCCCACCCACACCCTACGAGCAGTACTTC. This encodes CASSPPTPYEQYF. J is TRBJ2-5 and V is TRBV7-9; D unresolved. The DNA matches TRBJ2-7 better at its end, which makes the J call doubtful. This CDR3 has 13 amino acids. Germline V gene lookup returns CDR1 SEHNR and CDR2 FQNEAQ (reference sequence).

The genes are TRBV19 and TRBJ1-2; D might be TRBD1 (5 bases). Trimming took off 6 bases at V and 8 bases at J, with 16 bases between the two ends. CDR3 length: 13 amino acids. Germline values: CDR1 LNHDA, CDR2 SQIVND (reference sequence). Here the CDR3 reads CASRTPRGLGYTF. The CDR3 DNA reads TGTGCCAGTAGGACTCCGAGGGGCCTAGGCTACACCTTC.

The chain combines TRBV19 with TRBJ2-5; TRBD2 aligns across 11 bases. The DNA end is a closer match to TRBJ2-7, so the J assignment may be wrong. The CDR3 is 14 amino acids. CDR1 and CDR2 from the germline V gene are LNHDA and SQIVND (reference sequence). As DNA, the CDR3 is TGTGCCAGTAGTATCACTAGCGGGAGCTACGAGCAGTACTTC. Its translation: CASSITSGSYEQYF.

The genes are TRBV2 and TRBJ2-3; tentative D call: TRBD2 (5 bases). This CDR3 has 13 amino acids. Trimming left V 7 bases short and J 4 bases short, with 12 bases between. Germline V gives CDR1 SNHLY, CDR2 FYNNEI. CDR3 DNA sequence: TGTGCCAGCAATCGGGATAATGCAGATACGCAGTATTTT. As protein: CASNRDNADTQYF.

The chain employs TRBV27 and TRBJ2-1; TRBD2 matches at 7 bases. CDR3 length: 18 amino acids. CDR1 is MNHEY, CDR2 SMNVEV, per germline (reference sequence). With 4 bases clipped from V and 1 base from J, the junction kept 13 bases outside the gene matches. This CDR3 is CASSSRSASGTSYNEQFF. The DNA for the CDR3 is TGTGCCAGCAGTTCGAGGTCGGCAAGCGGGACGTCCTACAATGAGCAGTTCTTC.

V is TRBV6-1 and J is TRBJ2-3; the D is unclear. Trimming took off 0 bases at V and 4 bases at J, with 11 bases between the two ends. Germline CDR1 and CDR2: MNHNS and SASEGT. The CDR3 consists of 15 residues. The CDR3 sequence: CASSEARPWADTQYF. The CDR3 DNA follows: TGTGCCAGCAGTGAAGCGCGCCCTTGGGCAGATACGCAGTATTTT.

On this clone: At one end, the junction sequence differs from germline, possibly due to a read error. The V call is TRBV6-4, the J call TRBJ2-2, with TRBD2 identical over 8 bases. Germline values: CDR1 MRHNA, CDR2 SNTAGT. The CDR3 loop spans 17 amino acids. CDR3 DNA: TGTGCCAGCAGTTACTCAACCGGGAGGGGGGTCACCGGGGAGCTGTTTTTT. It encodes CASSYSTGRGVTGELFF.

A few counts support this clone. The chain employs TRBV30 and TRBJ1-3, with D possibly being TRBD1 (5 bases). Trimming stripped 2 bases from V and 0 bases from J, with 11 bases between. CDR1 is GTSNPN, CDR2 SVGIG, per germline (reference sequence). CDR3 length: 15 residues. CDR3 DNA sequence: TGTGCCTGGAGTCCGGGGCCCTACTCTGGAAACACCATATATTTT. Residues: CAWSPGPYSGNTIYF.

A note on this clone: Other DNA variants within this sample encode the same CDR3. The V gene is TRBV15, the J gene TRBJ1-3; D gene unclear. CDR3 size: 14 residues. Trimming took off 0 bases at V and 4 bases at J, with 7 bases between the two ends. In germline, CDR1 is LNHNV, CDR2 YYDKDF (reference sequence). CDR3 nucleotides: TGTGCCACCAGCAGAGATAGCAGCGGAAACACCATATATTTT. Translation gives CATSRDSSGNTIYF.

This clone was seen once. The rearrangement uses TRBV2 and TRBJ1-3; 7 bases fit TRBD1. This CDR3 comprises 14 residues. Germline assignment: CDR1 SNHLY and CDR2 FYNNEI. J was trimmed by 2 bases and V by 5 bases; bases with no gene match: 3. In nucleotides, the CDR3 is TGTGCCAGCAGTCGTGGACAGGCTGGAAACACCATATATTTT. It yields the protein CASSRGQAGNTIYF.

The chain uses TRBV29-1 and TRBJ2-3; D could derive from TRBD1 or TRBD2 (5 bases each). CDR1 and CDR2 (germline): SQVTM, ANQGSEA. This CDR3 region has 14 residues. V was pared by 7 bases and J by 3 bases, with 17 bases between. Here the CDR3 reads CSALGRDGTDTQYF. As DNA, the CDR3 is TGCAGCGCCCTCGGCAGGGACGGAACAGATACGCAGTATTTT.